This T cell receptor beta chain was observed in a study of human T cells and chemical hapten exposure. TCRdb ran MiXCR on the RACE reads and lists one entry per CDR3 protein. The profile shows some 120,000 distinct CDR3 sequences, 12% of them singletons. The time point is: patch test 1, 2 weeks after DPC sensitization. The treatment: therapeutic diphenylcyclopropenone sensitization with weekly scalp DPC. The CDR3 is 12 amino acids. V shed 4 bases and J shed 7 bases, with 8 bases lying between them. Germline loops: CDR1 KGHDR, CDR2 SFDVKD. The chain uses TRBV24-1 and TRBJ2-3; possible D gene TRBD1, 5 bases. The clonotype was recovered from a woman aged 45-59 years with alopecia areata. Some clones in this sample may be carry-over from other donors' samples. Source: whole blood, taken in connection with sensitization to the hapten diphenylcyclopropenone (DPC). The CDR3 DNA reads TGTGCCACCAGTGACTACAGGTATACGCAGTATTTT. It specifies CATSDYRYTQYF.